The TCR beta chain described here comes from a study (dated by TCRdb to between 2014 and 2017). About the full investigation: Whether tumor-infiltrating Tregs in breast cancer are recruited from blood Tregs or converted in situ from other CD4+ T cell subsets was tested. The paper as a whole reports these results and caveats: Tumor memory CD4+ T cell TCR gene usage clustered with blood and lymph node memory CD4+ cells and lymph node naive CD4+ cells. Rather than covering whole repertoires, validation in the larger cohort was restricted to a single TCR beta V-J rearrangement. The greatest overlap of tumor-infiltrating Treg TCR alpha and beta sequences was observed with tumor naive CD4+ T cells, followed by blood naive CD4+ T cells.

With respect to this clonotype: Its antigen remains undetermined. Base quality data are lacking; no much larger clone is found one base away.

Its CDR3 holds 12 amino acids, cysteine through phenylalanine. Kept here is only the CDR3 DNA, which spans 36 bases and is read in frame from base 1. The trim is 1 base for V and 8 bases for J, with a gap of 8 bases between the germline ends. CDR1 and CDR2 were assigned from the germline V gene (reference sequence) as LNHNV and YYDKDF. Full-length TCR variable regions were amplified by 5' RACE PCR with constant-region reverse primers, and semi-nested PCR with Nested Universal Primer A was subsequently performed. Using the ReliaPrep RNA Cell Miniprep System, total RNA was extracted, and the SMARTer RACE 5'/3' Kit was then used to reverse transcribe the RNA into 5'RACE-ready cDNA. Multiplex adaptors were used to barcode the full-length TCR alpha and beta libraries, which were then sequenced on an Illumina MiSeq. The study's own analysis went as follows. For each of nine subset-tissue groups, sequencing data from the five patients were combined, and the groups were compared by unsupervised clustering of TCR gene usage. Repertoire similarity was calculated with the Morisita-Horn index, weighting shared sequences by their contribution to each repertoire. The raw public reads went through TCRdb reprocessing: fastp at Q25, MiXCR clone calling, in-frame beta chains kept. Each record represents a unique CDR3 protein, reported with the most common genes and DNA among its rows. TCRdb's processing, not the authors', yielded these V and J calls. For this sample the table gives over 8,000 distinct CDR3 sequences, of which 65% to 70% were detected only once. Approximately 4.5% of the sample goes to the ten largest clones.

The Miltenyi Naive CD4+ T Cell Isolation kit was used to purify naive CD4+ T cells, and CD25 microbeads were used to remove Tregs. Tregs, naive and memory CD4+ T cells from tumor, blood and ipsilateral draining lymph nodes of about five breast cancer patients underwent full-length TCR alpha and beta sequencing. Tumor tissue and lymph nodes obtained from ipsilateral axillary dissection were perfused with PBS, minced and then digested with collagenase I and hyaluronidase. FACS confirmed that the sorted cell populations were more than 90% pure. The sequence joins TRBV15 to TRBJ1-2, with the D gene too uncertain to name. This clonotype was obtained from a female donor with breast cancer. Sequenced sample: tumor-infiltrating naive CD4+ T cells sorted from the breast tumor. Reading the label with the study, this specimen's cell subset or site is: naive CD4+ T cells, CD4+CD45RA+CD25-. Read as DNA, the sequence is TGTGCCACCAGCAGAGGGACCTGGGGCTACACCTTC. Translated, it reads CATSRGTWGYTF.